A single sample gave rise to the 31 T cell receptor beta chains below, sequenced in a study of blood T cell repertoires in COVID-19. The protocol was immunoSEQ multiplex PCR, while the TCRdb copy is restricted to in-frame clones and leaves out a portion. The table lists about 170,000 clones, 80% to 90% of them singletons. The source material was peripheral blood. These receptors all come from an elderly woman with acute or convalescent COVID-19.

The rearrangement uses TRBV24-1 and TRBJ2-6; a possible D gene is TRBD2 (6 bases). V shed 2 bases and J shed 0 bases, with 10 bases lying between them. Germline CDR1 reads KGHDR; CDR2 reads SFDVKD. The CDR3 runs to 17 residues. CDR3 sequence reads: CATSDSGSASGANVLTF. DNA of the CDR3: TGTGCCACCAGTGATTCCGGGAGTGCCTCTGGGGCCAACGTCCTGACTTTC.

This chain connects TRBV11-2 to TRBJ1-4; 8 nucleotides line up with TRBD1. The germline V gene has CDR1 SGHAT and CDR2 FQNNGV. The CDR3 contains 14 residues. Losses at the gene ends were 6 bases for V and 4 bases for J; bases not matched to a gene: 4. CDR3 sequence (DNA): TGTGCCAGCAGTTTTGACAGGGGTAATGAAAAACTGTTTTTT. Translating it yields CASSFDRGNEKLFF.

The chain couples TRBV9 to TRBJ1-2; D not certain. Germline loops: CDR1 SGDLS, CDR2 YYNGEE. This CDR3 is built from 13 residues. The V end lost 4 bases, the J end lost 4 bases, and 11 bases lay between the germline ends. The CDR3 sequence: CASSRDTVYGYTF. The CDR3 DNA is TGTGCCAGCAGCCGAGACACTGTCTATGGCTACACCTTC. The whole variable domain, filled in from reference TRBV9 and TRBJ1-2, reads DSGVTQTPKHLITATGQRVTLRCSPRSGDLSVYWYQQSLDQGLQFLIQYYNGEERAKGNILERFSAQQFPDLHSELNLSSLELGDSALYFCASSRDTVYGYTFGSGTRLTVV.

The chain links TRBV11-3 to TRBJ2-4, with 9 bases fitting TRBD2. This CDR3 is built from 14 residues. With V trimmed by 11 bases and J by 7 bases, 12 bases remained unmatched. CDR1 and CDR2 (germline): SGHNT, YENEEA. The CDR3 nucleotides read TGTGCCGGCCGAAGCGGGGGGCGCGGGAACATTCAGTACTTC. Residues: CAGRSGGRGNIQYF.

This chain joins TRBV19 and TRBJ1-1; no clear D. There are 19 residues in the CDR3. Germline assignment: CDR1 LNHDA and CDR2 SQIVND (reference sequence). V lost 1 base, J lost 1 base, and 22 bases lay in between. CDR3 nucleotide sequence: TGTGCCAGTAGTATAGGTTTTCGGGGAGATTTCTCCTGGAACACTGAAGCTTTCTTT. It specifies CASSIGFRGDFSWNTEAFF.

This sequence joins TRBV5-1 and TRBJ2-1; possibly TRBD2 for D (6 bases). The CDR3 runs to 16 residues. Trimming removed 0 bases from V and 4 bases from J, with 14 bases in between. The germline V gene encodes CDR1 SGHRS and CDR2 YFSETQ. The CDR3 spells CASSLARDSLYNEQFF. The DNA of the CDR3 is TGCGCCAGCAGCTTGGCCCGGGACTCACTGTACAATGAGCAGTTCTTC.

The rearrangement uses TRBV10-3 and TRBJ2-5, with a tentative D call TRBD2 (6 bases). Trimming pared 8 bases from V and 3 bases from J, leaving 19 bases between. This CDR3 region has 15 residues. In germline, CDR1 is ENHRY, CDR2 SYGVKD. The CDR3 region is CAISGTGGLKETQYF. The CDR3 DNA is TGTGCCATCTCCGGGACTGGGGGACTTAAAGAGACCCAGTACTTC.

Notes on this clone: At one boundary the junction diverges from the germline segment, which might be a read error. The chain combines TRBV7-9 with TRBJ1-5, with unresolved D. This CDR3 contains 12 residues. CDR1 is SEHNR, CDR2 FQNEAQ, per germline (reference sequence). In DNA, the CDR3 is TGTGCCAGCAGCTTTAGCGATCAGCCCCAGCATTTT. Translating gives CASSFSDQPQHF.

The chain has TRBV28 and TRBJ2-7, with D hard to call. V lost 5 bases and J 1 base, leaving 6 bases between the germline ends. The CDR3 is 12 amino acids. Germline values: CDR1 MDHEN, CDR2 SYDVKM. As DNA, the CDR3 is TGTGCCAGCAGTGGGCCGTCCTACGAGCAGTACTTC. It is translated as CASSGPSYEQYF.

V usage is TRBV6-5 and J usage is TRBJ1-2; TRBD1 agrees at 7 bases. The CDR3 spans 14 residues. Germline CDR1 is MNHEY and CDR2 is SVGAGI. J gave up 4 bases and V 10 bases, and 12 bases lay outside the gene matches. CDR3 loop: CATIPLRDSYGYTF. The CDR3 nucleotides are TGTGCCACCATACCTCTTCGGGACAGCTATGGCTACACCTTC.

The gene calls are TRBV10-3 and TRBJ1-1, with a possible D match to TRBD1 (6 bases). Germline CDR1 reads ENHRY; CDR2 reads SYGVKD. V was clipped by 3 bases and J by 8 bases, with 10 bases between them. This CDR3 is 12 amino acids long. In DNA form, the CDR3 reads TGTGCCATCAGTGAACAGGGACCCGAAGCTTTCTTT. Translating gives CAISEQGPEAFF.

The chain employs TRBV9 and TRBJ1-2; TRBD1 matches at 9 bases. Germline V gene sequence: CDR1 SGDLS, CDR2 YYNGEE. V was clipped by 6 bases and J by 4 bases; unmatched bases: 10. The CDR3 is made up of 15 amino acids. This CDR3 reads CASTRTGGHAYGYTF. The CDR3 nucleotides are TGTGCCAGCACCAGAACAGGGGGCCATGCCTATGGCTACACCTTC.

This chain joins TRBV7-2 and TRBJ2-5; 11 bases map to TRBD2. CDR1 is SGHTA and CDR2 is FQGNSA in the germline V gene. The CDR3 spans 15 residues. J lost 5 bases, V lost 5 bases, and 7 bases had no gene match. Here the CDR3 reads CASSISGRGVETQYF. The DNA of the CDR3 is TGTGCCAGCAGCATTAGCGGGAGGGGGGTGGAGACCCAGTACTTC.

The CDR3 protein is CASSSGLFPGRETQYF. The CDR3 nucleotides read TGTGCCAGCAGCTCTGGACTATTCCCTGGGAGGGAGACCCAGTACTTC. The genes are TRBV11-2 and TRBJ2-5; a weak D match, TRBD2 (6 bases). Trimming pared 4 bases from V and 5 bases from J, leaving 20 bases between. The CDR3 is 16 amino acids. Germline V gene data show CDR1 as SGHAT and CDR2 as FQNNGV. The full variable domain, completed using reference TRBV11-2 and TRBJ2-5, is EAGVAQSPRYKIIEKRQSVAFWCNPISGHATLYWYQQILGQGPKLLIQFQNNGVVDDSQLPKDRFSAERLKGVDSTLKIQPAKLEDSAVYLCASSSGLFPGRETQYFGPGTRLLVL.

Of note for this clone: The same CDR3 also results from other DNA sequences found in this sample. V usage is TRBV6-2 or TRBV6-3 and J usage is TRBJ1-2, with TRBD1 identical over 11 bases. Losses at the gene ends were 6 bases for V and 4 bases for J; bases not matched to a gene: 4. The CDR3 consists of 14 residues. Germline V gene data show CDR1 as MNHEY and CDR2 as SVGEGT. CDR3 sequence reads: CASSWDRGSYGYTF. The CDR3 DNA follows: TGTGCCAGCAGCTGGGACAGGGGGAGCTATGGCTACACCTTC.

The J gene is TRBJ1-1, the V gene TRBV20-1; D remains unclear. CDR1 and CDR2 (germline): DFQATT, SNEGSKA (reference sequence). The CDR3 is 12 amino acids. The ends were cut back, 3 bases at V and 7 bases at J, with 12 bases in the middle. The DNA of the CDR3 is TGCAGTGCTAGTACGGGGTCGGGTGAAGCTTTCTTT. Translated: CSASTGSGEAFF.

The rearrangement uses TRBV6-5 and TRBJ2-1; D remains ambiguous. This CDR3 has 14 residues. CDR1 is MNHEY and CDR2 is SVGAGI in the germline V gene. Trimming stripped 5 bases from V and 1 base from J, with 9 bases between. DNA for the CDR3: TGTGCCAGCAGTCCCGGTCTTTCCTACAATGAGCAGTTCTTC. Encoded protein: CASSPGLSYNEQFF.

CDR3 region: CASSLGQTNTGELFF. The CDR3 nucleotides are TGCGCCAGCAGCTTGGGCCAGACGAACACCGGGGAGCTGTTTTTT. The rearrangement uses TRBV5-1 and TRBJ2-2; D is unclear. CDR1 and CDR2 (germline): SGHRS, YFSETQ. The CDR3 runs 15 residues. Between the trimmed V and J ends, which lost 0 bases and 0 bases, there was a span of 6 bases. The entire variable domain, with the rest obtained from reference TRBV5-1 and TRBJ2-2, is as follows: KAGVTQTPRYLIKTRGQQVTLSCSPISGHRSVSWYQQTPGQGLQFLFEYFSETQRNKGNFPGRFSGRQFSNSRSEMNVSTLELGDSALYLCASSLGQTNTGELFFGEGSRLTVL.

V and J are TRBV7-2 and TRBJ2-7; D remains unclear. The V gene lost 1 base and the J gene lost 4 bases, with 14 bases spanning the gap. Germline lookup yields CDR1 SGHTA and CDR2 FQGNSA. The CDR3 extends over 15 amino acids. In DNA form, the CDR3 reads TGTGCCAGCAGCTTAGAATTGGGCAGCCGGTACGAGCAGTACTTC. Its protein is CASSLELGSRYEQYF.

The J gene is TRBJ2-2, the V gene TRBV28; 7 bases line up with TRBD1. CDR1 is MDHEN, CDR2 SYDVKM, per germline. This CDR3 comprises 17 residues. The junction had 10 bases not matched to a gene; V was cut back by 2 bases and J by 4 bases. CDR3 sequence: CASSLGPGGSGTGELFF. In nucleotides, the CDR3 is TGTGCCAGCAGTTTAGGCCCAGGGGGTTCGGGCACCGGGGAGCTGTTTTTT.

The chain couples TRBV7-2 to TRBJ2-1; D perhaps matches TRBD2 (5 bases). The germline V gene has CDR1 SGHTA and CDR2 FQGNSA. This CDR3 contains 15 residues. Trimming stripped 0 bases from V and 0 bases from J, with 6 bases between. CDR3 nucleotide sequence: TGTGCCAGCAGCTTAGCAGGGAGCTCCTACAATGAGCAGTTCTTC. Translated, it gives CASSLAGSSYNEQFF.

This chain links TRBV9 with TRBJ2-3; 13 bases agree with TRBD2. The ends lost 2 bases at V and 6 bases at J; junction bases unmatched: 3. The CDR3 runs to 15 residues. CDR1 is SGDLS, CDR2 YYNGEE, per germline. The DNA of the CDR3 is TGTGCCAGCAGCGTCACTAGCGGGAGGGACGATACGCAGTATTTT. It codes for CASSVTSGRDDTQYF. Using reference TRBV9 and TRBJ2-3 for the parts outside the CDR3, the full variable domain is DSGVTQTPKHLITATGQRVTLRCSPRSGDLSVYWYQQSLDQGLQFLIQYYNGEERAKGNILERFSAQQFPDLHSELNLSSLELGDSALYFCASSVTSGRDDTQYFGPGTRLTVL.

In its sample, this clone was seen once. This CDR3 reads CASSLAVTGGSYGYTF. CDR3 nucleotides: TGTGCCAGCAGCTTAGCGGTGACAGGGGGGAGCTATGGCTACACCTTC. V gene TRBV7-2 combines with J gene TRBJ1-2, with 9 nucleotides matching TRBD1. CDR1 and CDR2 (germline): SGHTA, FQGNSA. The CDR3 contains 16 residues. J gave up 4 bases and V 0 bases, and 6 bases lay outside the gene matches.

The chain carries TRBV20-1 and TRBJ1-1; no clear D gene. The CDR3 totals 14 residues. Trimming took off 3 bases at V and 1 base at J, with 12 bases between the two ends. The germline gives CDR1 DFQATT, CDR2 SNEGSKA (reference sequence). The CDR3 loop is CSASKGEANTEAFF. The CDR3 nucleotides are TGCAGTGCTAGTAAAGGAGAGGCGAACACTGAAGCTTTCTTT.

This clone was seen at least ten times. The chain links TRBV5-5 to TRBJ1-1; D is unclear. Germline-derived CDR1 and CDR2 are SGHKS and YYEKEE (reference sequence). CDR3 length: 11 residues. V lost 7 bases and J lost 1, with 5 bases in between. This CDR3 is CASWRNTEAFF. DNA for the CDR3: TGTGCCAGCTGGAGGAACACTGAAGCTTTCTTT.

The V call is TRBV19, the J call TRBJ2-7, with 10 bases matching TRBD1. Germline lookup yields CDR1 LNHDA and CDR2 SQIVND (reference sequence). This CDR3 has 15 amino acids. Trimming cost V 4 bases and J 3 bases; bases outside gene matches: 6. The CDR3 region is CASSKTGGVIYEQYF. CDR3 bases: TGTGCCAGTAGTAAGACAGGGGGCGTTATCTACGAGCAGTACTTC.

The chain employs TRBV6-2 or TRBV6-3 and TRBJ1-2; D remains unclear. This CDR3 region has 13 residues. Germline V gene data show CDR1 as MNHEY and CDR2 as SVGEGT. V was shortened by 2 bases and J by 2 bases, with 6 bases between the two germline ends. In DNA, the CDR3 is TGTGCCAGCAGTTACATCCGGAACTATGGCTACACCTTC. Residues: CASSYIRNYGYTF.

This chain connects TRBV7-8 to TRBJ1-1; a possible D gene is TRBD1 (5 bases). The CDR3 runs 17 residues. V was trimmed by 3 bases and J by 4 bases, leaving 21 bases between them. Per the germline V gene, CDR1 is SGHVS and CDR2 is FQNEAQ. The CDR3 spells CASSLVPGLAWSTEAFF. Here the CDR3 DNA reads TGTGCCAGCAGCTTGGTCCCGGGACTGGCATGGAGCACTGAAGCTTTCTTT.

The V call is TRBV12-3 or TRBV12-4, the J call TRBJ2-1, with D unclear. Trimming left V 2 bases short and J 7 bases short, with 6 bases between. The CDR3 runs to 12 residues. CDR3 loop: CASSLWANEQFF. CDR3 DNA sequence: TGTGCCAGCAGTTTATGGGCGAATGAGCAGTTCTTC.

V gene TRBV19 combines with J gene TRBJ2-3; D gene ambiguous. The length of the CDR3 is 14 residues. CDR1 and CDR2 (germline): LNHDA, SQIVND (reference sequence). The V and J ends lost 9 bases and 0 bases respectively, with 13 bases between them. Here the CDR3 reads CASQSSRSTDTQYF. CDR3 DNA: TGTGCCAGCCAATCGAGCAGGAGCACAGATACGCAGTATTTT.

The CDR3 nucleotides are TGCGCCAGCAGCCCACGGCGTGGCAGCGGGAGGTTCGAAGAGCAGTACTTC. It translates to CASSPRRGSGRFEEQYF. The chain carries TRBV4-1 and TRBJ2-7; TRBD2 agrees at 9 bases. CDR1 and CDR2 (germline): MGHRA, YSYEKL. The CDR3 has 17 residues. With 4 bases clipped from V and 7 bases from J, the junction kept 17 bases outside the gene matches.